Listed below are T cell receptor beta chains from one sample, sequenced in a study of cytomegalovirus exposure and HLA in healthy donors. The table came from immunoSEQ multiplex PCR; TCRdb's copy has only in-frame clones and leaves some out. The sample includes under 200,000 clones, approximately 82% of them seen just once. Source material: PBMCs. These receptors came from a middle-aged woman in good health and CMV-seropositive. CDR3s include the opening cysteine and the closing phenylalanine or tryptophan.

j_call,v_call,cdr3_aa
TRBJ2-7,TRBV7-2,CASSLGGGVTYEQYF
TRBJ2-7,TRBV29-1,CSVERLGLAGEGEQYF
TRBJ2-3,TRBV5-1,CASSLEGVITDTQYF
TRBJ2-7,TRBV28,CASSSTGRKNEQYF
TRBJ2-5,TRBV7-2,CASSQQDRRFETQYF
TRBJ2-7,TRBV5-5,CASVPGVTVQAFHFLYEQYF
TRBJ1-5,TRBV28,CASSFPFNQPQHF
TRBJ1-2,TRBV18,CASSPSTGLANYGYTF
TRBJ2-1,TRBV11-3,CASSLTGTGTYNEQFF
TRBJ1-4,TRBV7-9,CASSPLEKLFF
TRBJ2-7,TRBV10-3,CAISEFGSGSDEQYF
TRBJ1-1,TRBV5-1,CASSLDRVTEAFF
TRBJ2-5,TRBV7-2,CASSPSRPAREETQYF
TRBJ2-1,TRBV9,CASNPNQGNEQFF
TRBJ2-4,TRBV29-1,CSVERQGLNIQYF
TRBJ1-1,TRBV28,CASTLFTEAFF
TRBJ2-5,TRBV19,CASSPLQGETQYF
TRBJ1-2,TRBV19,CASSIGDRTADGYTF
TRBJ2-3,TRBV5-1,CASTRSQRGTLSTDTQYF
TRBJ2-3,TRBV4-3,CASSHGEGYTDTQYF
TRBJ2-1,TRBV6-5,CASSFLGQSNNEQFF
TRBJ1-5,TRBV5-4,CASSWGGVRNQPQHF
TRBJ1-1,TRBV7-9,CASSSTGGIGNTEAFF
TRBJ2-1,TRBV5-1,CASSPSGRGESEQFF
TRBJ1-2,TRBV16,CASSPQGANYGYTF
TRBJ2-6,TRBV2,CASSEYGAGAGANVLTF
TRBJ1-2,TRBV7-8,CASSRDVRQGLTSYGYTF
TRBJ2-1,TRBV4-3,CASSRYSGSSYNEQFF
TRBJ2-5,TRBV7-9,CASSRAQGGPQETQYF
TRBJ2-7,TRBV5-1,CASSLGPSGSSYEQYF
TRBJ2-1,TRBV4-2,CASSQDPAGGRYNEQFF
TRBJ1-1,TRBV29-1,CSVGHDRNTEAFF
TRBJ1-3,TRBV6-6,CASSYLDRGTGNTIYF
TRBJ1-2,TRBV9,CASSVGVQPLYGYTF
TRBJ2-5,TRBV5-1,CASSTGGGQGETQYF
TRBJ2-5,TRBV5-5,CASSLGSTGRPGGLETQYF
TRBJ2-5,TRBV2,CASSADNSQNQETQYF
TRBJ2-3,TRBV7-3,CASSLIIRDTQYF
TRBJ2-7,TRBV5-1,CASSPGTILYEQYF
TRBJ2-5,TRBV6-4,CASRESGQGKKTQYF
TRBJ2-7,TRBV30,CAWSEDRPNSYEQYF
TRBJ2-3,TRBV2,CASSDTAGGYPYF
TRBJ2-3,TRBV9,CASSVGLQGEDTQYF
TRBJ1-1,TRBV5-4,CASSPVPRTGMNTEAFF
TRBJ1-2,TRBV18,CASSPDRVHYGYTF
TRBJ2-1,TRBV5-1,CASNPDRNYNEQFF
TRBJ2-5,TRBV7-2,CASSTGLAGAETQYF
TRBJ2-5,TRBV2,CASTLAGGLRVETQYF
TRBJ1-5,TRBV19,CASSISTAGRSSNQPQHF
TRBJ1-3,TRBV7-3,CASSAHPTGSGNTIYF
TRBJ1-1,TRBV6-5,CASSYSRTANTEAFF
TRBJ2-3,TRBV11-2,CASSLDSSSSTDTQYF
TRBJ1-4,TRBV11-2,CASSLLGTGNEKLFF
TRBJ2-1,TRBV15,CATSRDLAGEVEQFF
TRBJ2-5,TRBV28,CASSLFPRQETQYF
TRBJ1-1,TRBV27,CASSWTGGGTEAFF
TRBJ1-2,TRBV19,CASSTTRDRVGYTF
TRBJ1-2,TRBV4-2,CASSQDGGGTYGYTF
TRBJ1-5,TRBV10-3,CAISERGTASNQPQHF